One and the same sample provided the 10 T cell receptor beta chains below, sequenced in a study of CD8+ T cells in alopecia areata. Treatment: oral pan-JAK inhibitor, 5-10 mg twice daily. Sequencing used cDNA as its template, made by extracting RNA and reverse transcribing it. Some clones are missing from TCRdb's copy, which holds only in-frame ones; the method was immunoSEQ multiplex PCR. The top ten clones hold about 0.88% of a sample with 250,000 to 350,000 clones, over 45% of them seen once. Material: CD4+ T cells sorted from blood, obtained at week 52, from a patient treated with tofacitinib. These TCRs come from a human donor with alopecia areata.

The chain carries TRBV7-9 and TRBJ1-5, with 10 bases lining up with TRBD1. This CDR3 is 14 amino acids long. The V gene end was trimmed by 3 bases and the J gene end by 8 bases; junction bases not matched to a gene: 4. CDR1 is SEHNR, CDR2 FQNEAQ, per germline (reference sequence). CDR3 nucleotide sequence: TGTGCCAGCAGCTTGACAGGGGGCACAGAGCCCCAGCATTTT. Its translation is CASSLTGGTEPQHF.

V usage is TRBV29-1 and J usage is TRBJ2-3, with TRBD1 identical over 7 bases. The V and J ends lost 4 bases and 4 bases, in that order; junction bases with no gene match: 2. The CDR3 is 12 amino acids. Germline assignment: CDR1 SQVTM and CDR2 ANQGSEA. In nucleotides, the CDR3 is TGCAGCGTTGCCCAGGGGGCAGATACGCAGTATTTT. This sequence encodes CSVAQGADTQYF.

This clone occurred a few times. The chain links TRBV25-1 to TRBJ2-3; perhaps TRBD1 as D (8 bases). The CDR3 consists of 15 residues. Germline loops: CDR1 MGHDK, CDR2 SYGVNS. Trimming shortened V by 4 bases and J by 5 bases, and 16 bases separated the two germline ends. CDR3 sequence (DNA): TGTGCCAGCAGTGTCACAGGGGGGGATGGAGATACGCAGTATTTT. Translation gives CASSVTGGDGDTQYF. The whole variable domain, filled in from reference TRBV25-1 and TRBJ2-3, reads EADIYQTPRYLVIGTGKKITLECSQTMGHDKMYWYQQDPGMELHLIHYSYGVNSTEKGDLSSESTVSRIRTEHFPLTLESARPSHTSQYLCASSVTGGDGDTQYFGPGTRLTVL.

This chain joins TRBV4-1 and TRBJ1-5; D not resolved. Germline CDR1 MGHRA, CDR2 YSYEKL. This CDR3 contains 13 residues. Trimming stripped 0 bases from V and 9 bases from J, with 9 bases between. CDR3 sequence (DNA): TGCGCCAGCAGCCAAGATTTCGGGTTGCCCCAGCATTTT. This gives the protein CASSQDFGLPQHF.

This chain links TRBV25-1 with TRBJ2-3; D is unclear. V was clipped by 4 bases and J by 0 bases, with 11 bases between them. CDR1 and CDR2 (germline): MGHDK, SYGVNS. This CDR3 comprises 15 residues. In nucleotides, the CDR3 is TGTGCCAGCAGTGCCCCCGACAAAAGCACAGATACGCAGTATTTT. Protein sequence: CASSAPDKSTDTQYF.

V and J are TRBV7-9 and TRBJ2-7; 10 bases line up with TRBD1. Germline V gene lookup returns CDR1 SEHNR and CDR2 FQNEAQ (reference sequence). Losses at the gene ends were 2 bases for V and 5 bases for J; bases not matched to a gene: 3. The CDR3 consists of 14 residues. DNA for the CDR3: TGTGCCAGCAGCTTATCCGGGACAGGGGACGAGCAGTACTTC. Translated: CASSLSGTGDEQYF.

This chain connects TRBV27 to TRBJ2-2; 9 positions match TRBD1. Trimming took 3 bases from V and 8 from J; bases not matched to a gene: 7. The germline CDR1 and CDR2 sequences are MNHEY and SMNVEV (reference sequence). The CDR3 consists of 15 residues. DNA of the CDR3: TGTGCCAGCAGTTTGGGACAGGGACTGGTTGGGGAGCTGTTTTTT. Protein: CASSLGQGLVGELFF.

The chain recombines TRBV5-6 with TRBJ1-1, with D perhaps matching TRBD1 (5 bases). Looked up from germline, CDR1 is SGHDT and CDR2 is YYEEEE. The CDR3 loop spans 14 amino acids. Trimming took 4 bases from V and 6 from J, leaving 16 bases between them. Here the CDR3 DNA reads TGTGCCAGCAGCCCCCCGGGACTTCAAGCTGAAGCTTTCTTT. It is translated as CASSPPGLQAEAFF.

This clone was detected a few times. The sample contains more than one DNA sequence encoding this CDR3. The CDR3 DNA sequence: TGTGCCAGCTCACCACTGGAGACCCAGTACTTC. Protein product: CASSPLETQYF. This rearrangement joins TRBV18 to TRBJ2-5; the D is unclear. Trimming took off 1 base at V and 5 bases at J, with 2 bases between the two ends. The CDR3 totals 11 residues. Per the germline V gene, CDR1 is KGHSH and CDR2 is LQKENI. The entire variable domain, with the rest obtained from reference TRBV18 and TRBJ2-5, is as follows: NAGVMQNPRHLVRRRGQEARLRCSPMKGHSHVYWYRQLPEEGLKFMVYLQKENIIDESGMPKERFSAEFPKEGPSILRIQQVVRGDSAAYFCASSPLETQYFGPGTRLLVL.

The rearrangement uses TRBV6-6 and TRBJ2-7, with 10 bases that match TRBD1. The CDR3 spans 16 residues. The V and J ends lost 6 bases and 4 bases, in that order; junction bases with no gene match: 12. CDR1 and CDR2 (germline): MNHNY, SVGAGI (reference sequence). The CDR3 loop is CASSPNRQGAVYEQYF. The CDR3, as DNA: TGTGCCAGCAGCCCGAACCGACAGGGGGCTGTTTACGAGCAGTACTTC.